The following is a T cell receptor beta chain sequence with its context. The antigen this receptor binds is unknown. Base qualities are not recorded, but no much larger clone differs from it by a single base. Participants in the prospective study were enrolled through a virtual design, were aged about 18 to 100 years, and lived in about 25 United States geographic areas. In the prospective study, cohorts were assigned on the basis of participant-reported clinical history obtained from a screening survey and a study questionnaire. Recovered participants in ImmuneRACE Cohort 3 were defined by two consecutive negative NP/OP PCR tests, clearance by a healthcare professional, or resolution of symptoms. Mobile phlebotomists in the prospective study collected whole blood, serum and a nasopharyngeal or oropharyngeal swab from every participant. Over an approximately two-month period, participants in the prospective study had the option of providing additional blood draws and questionnaires. Before DNA extraction, prospective study blood samples were shipped either frozen or at room temperature.

This sample was included in a study of blood T cell repertoires in COVID-19 (TCRdb year 2020). Concerning the study at large: Collaborator samples came from the United States, Italy and Spain and covered acute and convalescent phases of COVID-19. The prospective study material was composed of cDNA or gDNA derived from T cells, B-cell-depleted T cells, or PBMCs. Subjects who had been exposed to COVID-19, were actively infected with it, or had recovered from it provided the deeply sampled blood TCRbeta repertoires that made up the dataset. The repertoires were made available in a free public database intended to serve as a resource for research on the immune response to SARS-CoV-2. Samples came from the ongoing ImmuneRACE study (first 160 participants) plus 1,254 subjects from 6 global collaborators. Sample metadata almost always included a de-identified subject ID, COVID-19 status, age in years and sex. Where available, HLA class I and class II types were obtained from metadata supplied by the sample provider rather than from assay-based typing.

There are 13 amino acids in the CDR3, from cysteine to phenylalanine inclusive. Only the CDR3 region is kept as DNA, spanning 39 bases read in frame from base 1. Trimming costs V 6 bases and J 2 bases, and their ends lie 13 bases apart. The germline V gene yields SQVTM for CDR1 and ANQGSEA for CDR2. Beyond this particular receptor, the publication reports: How much clinical and demographic metadata was included differed by source and by participant, and the metadata was provided uncurated.

The immunoSEQ Assay, a bias-controlled multiplex PCR, was used to amplify TCRbeta CDR3 regions from genomic DNA. As for the authors' bioinformatics: Within the assay, amplification of reference gene primers was used to estimate how many nucleated cells each sample contained. To quantify the absolute abundance of each unique TCRbeta CDR3 rearrangement, sequence reads were collapsed and filtered. For each sample, productive Simpson clonality was calculated by taking the square root of Simpson's diversity index across productive rearrangements. Here the immuneACCESS table is served through TCRdb, limited to in-frame sequences with V and J called. Missing clones are a known gap in these copies; in checked studies unresolved V genes cover under half, and the rest lacks a known reason. D and trimming come from the DNA, and the V and J calls and clone size come from that table. The sample table holds roughly 500,000 clones, of which 88% were seen once. The ten largest clones take up around 1.9% of the sample.

The specimen was PBMCs or T cells enriched from blood (not recorded which). Recombination linked TRBV29-1 to TRBJ2-5; tentative D gene TRBD2, with 6 bases matching. This clonotype originated in a woman aged 40 to 50 who had recovered from COVID-19. In nucleotide form, the sequence is TGCAGCGTATATGGGACTGCACAAGAGACCCAGTACTTC. Protein translation: CSVYGTAQETQYF.